This passage covers 24 T cell receptor beta chains from one sample sequenced in a study of T-cell memory formation after mild COVID-19. TCRdb re-derived calls from the 5' RACE reads in MiXCR, one entry per CDR3 protein. The table records 300,000 to 400,000 distinct CDR3 sequences, roughly 21% of them present only once. The material sequenced was PBMCs or a T cell subset sorted from them (not recorded which). These receptors came from an adult woman who had mild COVID-19 (a few samples of this study predate the infection). Cell type and time point are not known.

This chain joins TRBV9 and TRBJ2-3; D is unclear. The CDR3 is 14 amino acids. Germline CDR1 SGDLS, CDR2 YYNGEE. V dropped 0 bases and J dropped 0 bases, with 5 bases sitting between them. This CDR3 reads CASSVDQSTDTQYF. CDR3 DNA sequence: TGTGCCAGCAGCGTAGATCAGAGCACAGATACGCAGTATTTT.

The chain combines TRBV7-8 with TRBJ1-4, with D tentatively TRBD1 (5 bases). This CDR3 is 16 amino acids long. V gave up 6 bases and J gave up 2 bases, with 16 bases separating them. In germline, CDR1 is SGHVS, CDR2 FQNEAQ. CDR3 bases: TGTGCCAGCAGACTTCGGCCGGGGACCACTAATGAAAAACTGTTTTTT. As protein: CASRLRPGTTNEKLFF.

The rearrangement uses TRBV4-1 and TRBJ2-1, with TRBD2 matching 11 bases. Germline V gene sequence: CDR1 MGHRA, CDR2 YSYEKL. The CDR3 loop spans 15 amino acids. V was clipped by 4 bases and J by 8 bases; unmatched bases: 7. This CDR3 reads CASSPLAGGRYEQFF. In nucleotides, the CDR3 is TGCGCCAGCAGCCCTTTAGCGGGGGGGCGGTATGAGCAGTTCTTC.

This clonotype was detected only a few times. Here the CDR3 reads CASSLVVLVRSGYTF. CDR3 nucleotide sequence: TGTGCCAGCAGCTTGGTGGTTCTCGTGAGGAGTGGCTACACCTTC. This chain links TRBV5-5 with TRBJ1-2, with D unclear. The CDR3 spans 15 residues. V was trimmed by 0 bases and J by 7 bases, leaving 16 bases between them. CDR1 is SGHKS and CDR2 is YYEKEE in the germline V gene (reference sequence).

V usage is TRBV10-3 and J usage is TRBJ1-2, with 8 bases identical to TRBD1. Germline V CDR1 and CDR2: ENHRY, SYGVKD. This CDR3 has 16 residues. V gave up 0 bases and J gave up 6 bases; unmatched junction bases: 9. The CDR3 DNA is TGTGCCATCAGTGAGTCTGAAGACAGGGGTTTGAATGGCTACACCTTC. Translating gives CAISESEDRGLNGYTF.

The chain carries TRBV27 and TRBJ2-1; 10 bases are shared with TRBD2. This CDR3 is 16 amino acids long. Germline V gives CDR1 MNHEY, CDR2 SMNVEV (reference sequence). J lost 8 bases, V lost 1 base, and 8 bases had no gene match. The CDR3 reads CASSLLGLAGDYEQFF. CDR3 nucleotides: TGTGCCAGCAGTTTATTGGGTCTAGCGGGGGACTATGAGCAGTTCTTC.

The table lists this clonotype with a few counts. The gene calls are TRBV7-3 and TRBJ1-2, with 9 bases lining up with TRBD1. The ends lost 3 bases at V and 3 bases at J; junction bases unmatched: 5. This CDR3 contains 15 residues. CDR1 is SGHTA, CDR2 FQGTGA, per germline. The CDR3 DNA reads as TGTGCCAGCAGCTTGAAGACAGGGGGGTACTATGGCTACACCTTC. It is translated as CASSLKTGGYYGYTF.

The chain recombines TRBV6-5 with TRBJ1-1, with a possible D match to TRBD1 (6 bases). This CDR3 region has 15 residues. Looked up from germline, CDR1 is MNHEY and CDR2 is SVGAGI. The V end lost 6 bases, the J end lost 4 bases, and 18 bases lay between the germline ends. The CDR3 region is CASSRRSRGFTEAFF. Written as DNA, the CDR3 is TGTGCCAGCAGCCGACGATCAAGGGGGTTCACTGAAGCTTTCTTT.

The V and J genes are TRBV7-8 and TRBJ1-2; D uncertain. Germline CDR1 reads SGHVS; CDR2 reads FQNEAQ. The CDR3 sequence is 12 residues long. Trimming took 5 bases from V and 8 from J, leaving 12 bases between them. The CDR3 region is CASSPHAGGYTF. The CDR3 DNA follows: TGTGCCAGCAGCCCGCATGCGGGGGGCTACACCTTC.

The V call is TRBV24-1, the J call TRBJ2-7, with a possible D match to TRBD2 (6 bases). Germline CDR1 and CDR2: KGHDR and SFDVKD. The length of the CDR3 is 16 residues. Trimming cost V 3 bases and J 3 bases, with 17 bases left between them. This CDR3 is CATSDPLSGTFYEQYF. CDR3 DNA: TGTGCCACCAGTGATCCCCTCTCTGGGACTTTCTACGAGCAGTACTTC.

This clonotype appeared a few times. The chain links TRBV20-1 to TRBJ1-2, with D perhaps matching TRBD1 (5 bases). Trimming cost V 1 base and J 6 bases, with 9 bases left between them. Germline CDR1 and CDR2: DFQATT and SNEGSKA (reference sequence). CDR3 length: 12 residues. CDR3 in DNA: TGCAGTGCTAGAGGGGGCGCGCATGGCTACACCTTC. It codes for CSARGGAHGYTF.

This chain joins TRBV4-3 and TRBJ1-2, with D hard to call. This CDR3 is built from 15 residues. Trimming stripped 0 bases from V and 0 bases from J, with 8 bases between. Germline-derived CDR1 and CDR2 are LGHNA and YSLEER. The CDR3: CASSQDPLANYGYTF. The CDR3 region has the DNA TGCGCCAGCAGCCAAGACCCGCTAGCTAACTATGGCTACACCTTC.

The chain recombines TRBV2 with TRBJ2-1; 11 bases agree with TRBD2. The CDR3 contains 13 residues. J was trimmed by 14 bases and V by 3 bases; bases with no gene match: 6. Germline V lookup: CDR1 SNHLY, CDR2 FYNNEI. CDR3: CASSEDSGRGKFF. CDR3 nucleotide sequence: TGTGCCAGCAGTGAGGATAGCGGGAGGGGCAAGTTCTTC. The variable domain in full, with the rest retrieved from reference TRBV2 and TRBJ2-1, is EPEVTQTPSHQVTQMGQEVILRCVPISNHLYFYWYRQILGQKVEFLVSFYNNEISEKSEIFDDQFSVERPDGSNFTLKIRSTKLEDSAMYFCASSEDSGRGKFFGPGTRLTVL.

The V and J genes are TRBV7-9 and TRBJ2-1, with a weak D call TRBD1 (6 bases). Germline lookup yields CDR1 SEHNR and CDR2 FQNEAQ (reference sequence). Trimming stripped 4 bases from V and 6 bases from J, with 10 bases between. This CDR3 comprises 13 residues. The CDR3 protein is CASSSQQGNEQFF. Written as DNA, the CDR3 is TGTGCCAGCAGCTCACAACAGGGCAATGAGCAGTTCTTC.

The rearrangement uses TRBV11-2 and TRBJ2-7, with TRBD2 matching 7 bases. The ends lost 1 base at V and 4 bases at J; junction bases unmatched: 7. Germline V gene sequence: CDR1 SGHAT, CDR2 FQNNGV. The CDR3 runs 15 residues. The CDR3 nucleotides read TGTGCCAGCAGCTTAGCGGGAGGCCCCCCATACGAGCAGTACTTC. This translates into CASSLAGGPPYEQYF.

CDR3 sequence reads: CASSLYPGGNNEQFF. For the CDR3, the DNA is TGCGCCAGCAGCTTGTACCCAGGGGGTAACAATGAGCAGTTCTTC. This rearrangement joins TRBV5-1 to TRBJ2-1; 7 positions match TRBD1. The CDR3 is made up of 15 amino acids. V was pared by 1 base and J by 5 bases, with 6 bases of the junction left unmatched. Looked up from germline, CDR1 is SGHRS and CDR2 is YFSETQ.

This clonotype showed up just a few times. This chain joins TRBV20-1 and TRBJ2-7; 9 bases are a match to TRBD1. Looked up from germline, CDR1 is DFQATT and CDR2 is SNEGSKA (reference sequence). J was trimmed by 1 base and V by 5 bases; bases with no gene match: 3. The CDR3 spans 13 residues. The CDR3 DNA reads TGCAGTGCTCGACAGGGGGGATCCTACGAGCAGTACTTC. Translating gives CSARQGGSYEQYF.

The chain is built from TRBV15 and TRBJ1-1; D is unresolved. Trimming shortened V by 0 bases and J by 2 bases, and 13 bases separated the two germline ends. The germline gives CDR1 LNHNV, CDR2 YYDKDF (reference sequence). The CDR3 spans 16 residues. CDR3: CATSRDRGKGNTEAFF. The DNA for the CDR3 is TGTGCCACCAGCAGAGATAGAGGGAAGGGAAACACTGAAGCTTTCTTT.

This clonotype was seen more than once but under ten times. The rearrangement links TRBV25-1 to TRBJ1-5; TRBD1 is a possible D gene (5 bases). Germline V gene lookup returns CDR1 MGHDK and CDR2 SYGVNS. The CDR3 contains 14 residues. Trimming stripped 4 bases from V and 7 bases from J, with 14 bases between. The CDR3 nucleotides read TGTGCCAGCAGTGCCCGGGGCGGTCGCCAGCCCCAGCATTTT. Its translation is CASSARGGRQPQHF.

The chain recombines TRBV2 with TRBJ2-3, with 9 bases aligning to TRBD1. J lost 3 bases, V lost 6 bases, and 10 bases had no gene match. This CDR3 comprises 16 residues. Per the germline V gene, CDR1 is SNHLY and CDR2 is FYNNEI. CDR3 nucleotide sequence: TGTGCCAGCAGCGCCCGGGACAGGGATTTGACAGATACGCAGTATTTT. Amino acids: CASSARDRDLTDTQYF.

The chain is built from TRBV9 and TRBJ2-7; either TRBD1 or TRBD2 may fit D (5 bases each). With 0 bases removed from V and 7 bases from J, the gap between germline ends came to 8 bases. This CDR3 is 12 amino acids long. Germline V gives CDR1 SGDLS, CDR2 YYNGEE. The CDR3 DNA sequence: TGTGCCAGCAGCGTAGGAGAGGGGGAGCAGTACTTC. Translated, it gives CASSVGEGEQYF.

The chain uses TRBV2 and TRBJ2-4; D remains unclear. This CDR3 has 13 amino acids. CDR1 and CDR2 from the germline V gene are SNHLY and FYNNEI. V was pared by 7 bases and J by 4 bases, with 11 bases between. CDR3 in amino acids: CASIGWGKNIQYF. Here the CDR3 DNA reads TGTGCCAGCATAGGCTGGGGTAAAAACATTCAGTACTTC.

V and J are TRBV3-1 and TRBJ2-7; D may match TRBD1 or TRBD2 (5 bases each). This CDR3 has 15 amino acids. The germline gives CDR1 LGHDT, CDR2 YNNKEL (reference sequence). The ends were cut back, 2 bases at V and 7 bases at J, with 18 bases in the middle. The CDR3 protein is CASSQTGTAVGEQYF. CDR3 DNA: TGTGCCAGCAGCCAAACTGGGACCGCTGTGGGGGAGCAGTACTTC.

This rearrangement joins TRBV4-2 to TRBJ2-7; D is possibly TRBD2 (5 bases). V was cut by 4 bases and J by 6 bases, with 13 bases left in between. The V gene's germline CDR1 is LGHNA and CDR2 YNFKEQ. This CDR3 has 13 residues. CDR3 region: CASSPGGSIEQYF. For the CDR3, the DNA is TGTGCCAGCAGCCCCGGTGGGAGTATCGAGCAGTACTTC.